A single sample gave rise to the 21 T cell receptor beta chains below, sequenced in a study of OX40 agonist ivuxolimab in advanced cancers. Here immunoSEQ multiplex PCR was the method, and the copy in TCRdb shows in-frame clones only, minus some. The repertoire holds 45,000 to 60,000 clones, with just under 90% as singletons. The material sequenced was CD4+ or CD8+ T cells sorted from blood, taken in a trial of the OX40 agonist ivuxolimab. Receptors originate from an adult with an advanced solid tumor such as melanoma, head and neck, liver or kidney cancer.

The CDR3 region is CASSLEEAGELFF. The DNA of the CDR3 is TGTGCCAGCAGTTTGGAGGAGGCCGGGGAGCTGTTTTTT. The chain has TRBV28 and TRBJ2-2; tentative D call: TRBD2 (5 bases). This CDR3 spans 13 amino acids. The V gene lost 3 bases and the J gene lost 6 bases, with 8 bases spanning the gap. From germline, CDR1 is MDHEN and CDR2 SYDVKM.

The gene calls are TRBV19 and TRBJ2-6; 7 positions match TRBD1. In germline, CDR1 is LNHDA, CDR2 SQIVND (reference sequence). The CDR3 contains 17 residues. V lost 5 bases to trimming and J lost 0 bases; unmatched junction nucleotides: 7. This CDR3 reads CASSLTGLSSGANVLTF. For the CDR3, the DNA is TGTGCCAGTAGTTTGACAGGGCTGAGCTCTGGGGCCAACGTCCTGACTTTC.

This rearrangement joins TRBV7-2 to TRBJ2-7; no firm D call. This CDR3 is built from 14 residues. From germline, CDR1 is SGHTA and CDR2 FQGNSA. The V and J ends lost 6 bases and 0 bases respectively, with 12 bases between them. The CDR3 DNA sequence: TGTGCCAGCAGTCGGGTAGTGGGCTCCTACGAGCAGTACTTC. Protein sequence: CASSRVVGSYEQYF.

This clone appeared a single time. The chain combines TRBV15 with TRBJ1-6; D possibly corresponds to TRBD1 (5 bases). The CDR3 runs 16 residues. CDR1 and CDR2 from the germline V gene are LNHNV and YYDKDF (reference sequence). The V end lost 1 base, the J end lost 10 bases, and 17 bases lay between the germline ends. CDR3 in DNA: TGTGCCACCAGCAGAGCGGGCGGGGGTCCCCAGTCACCCCTCCACTTT. This gives the protein CATSRAGGGPQSPLHF.

This clone has a single count. This chain links TRBV2 with TRBJ2-5, with 7 bases identical to TRBD1. Germline CDR1 SNHLY, CDR2 FYNNEI. The CDR3 consists of 14 residues. Trimming cost V 6 bases and J 2 bases; bases outside gene matches: 6. CDR3 protein: CASRDTGQQETQYF. DNA for the CDR3: TGTGCCAGCAGGGACACGGGACAGCAAGAGACCCAGTACTTC.

The chain employs TRBV15 and TRBJ2-1; weak D call: TRBD2 (5 bases). Germline CDR1 LNHNV, CDR2 YYDKDF (reference sequence). CDR3 length: 17 amino acids. Between the trimmed V and J ends, which lost 0 bases and 0 bases, there was a span of 12 bases. This CDR3 is CATSRDLGRSSYNEQFF. The CDR3 DNA follows: TGTGCCACCAGCAGAGATCTAGGGAGAAGCTCCTACAATGAGCAGTTCTTC.

The chain has TRBV28 and TRBJ1-1; D remains ambiguous. Germline CDR1 MDHEN, CDR2 SYDVKM. The V and J ends lost 9 bases and 0 bases respectively, with 11 bases between them. This CDR3 contains 13 residues. The CDR3 DNA is TGTGCCAGTGGAGGGAGCATGAACACTGAAGCTTTCTTT. Translation: CASGGSMNTEAFF.

J is TRBJ2-1 and V is TRBV2; D perhaps matches TRBD1 (6 bases). Looked up from germline, CDR1 is SNHLY and CDR2 is FYNNEI. The CDR3 is 14 amino acids. V was pared by 4 bases and J by 5 bases, with 12 bases between. CDR3 loop: CASSVGQSDNEQFF. The CDR3 nucleotides are TGTGCCAGCAGTGTTGGACAGTCTGACAATGAGCAGTTCTTC.

In regard to this clone: The same CDR3 can be traced to other DNA sequences in this sample. The chain carries TRBV18 and TRBJ2-3; D uncertain. The CDR3 has 14 amino acids. Trimming removed 3 bases from V and 0 bases from J, with 7 bases in between. Germline V gives CDR1 KGHSH, CDR2 LQKENI. The CDR3 DNA is TGTGCCAGCTCACCCCTAGACAGCACAGATACGCAGTATTTT. It codes for CASSPLDSTDTQYF.

CDR3 amino acids: CASSPPDSYEQYF. CDR3 DNA: TGTGCCAGCTCACCACCGGACAGTTACGAGCAGTACTTC. The V gene is TRBV18, the J gene TRBJ2-7; maybe TRBD1 (6 bases). The ends were cut back, 0 bases at V and 4 bases at J, with 7 bases in the middle. This CDR3 region has 13 residues. Germline V gene data show CDR1 as KGHSH and CDR2 as LQKENI.

The CDR3 DNA is TGTGCCAGCAGCGGGATGAGGACCGGAGGGGAGCTGTTTTTT. It translates to CASSGMRTGGELFF. The chain links TRBV2 to TRBJ2-2; weak D call: TRBD2 (5 bases). Trimming took off 6 bases at V and 8 bases at J, with 16 bases between the two ends. The CDR3 has 14 residues. Germline values: CDR1 SNHLY, CDR2 FYNNEI.

V gene TRBV7-3 combines with J gene TRBJ2-5, with TRBD2 matching 10 bases. CDR3 length: 14 residues. CDR1 and CDR2 (germline): SGHTA, FQGTGA. V lost 5 bases to trimming and J lost 4 bases; unmatched junction nucleotides: 4. CDR3 region: CASSLAGARETQYF. In DNA, the CDR3 is TGTGCCAGCAGCCTAGCGGGAGCGAGAGAGACCCAGTACTTC.

This clone was seen just once. This chain joins TRBV28 and TRBJ1-1; maybe TRBD1 (5 bases). V lost 5 bases to trimming and J lost 6 bases, with 22 bases between them. Germline assignment: CDR1 MDHEN and CDR2 SYDVKM. This CDR3 comprises 16 residues. The CDR3 here is CASSPGGSGGRAEAFF. CDR3 nucleotide sequence: TGTGCCAGCAGTCCGGGTGGATCGGGGGGGAGGGCTGAAGCTTTCTTT.

This sequence joins TRBV14 and TRBJ2-5; 7 positions agree with TRBD2. J lost 5 bases, V lost 3 bases, and 6 bases had no gene match. In germline, CDR1 is SGHDN, CDR2 FVKESK. The CDR3 contains 14 residues. CDR3 nucleotide sequence: TGTGCCAGCAGCCATGCGGGAGCGCTGGAGACCCAGTACTTC. Translation gives CASSHAGALETQYF. The full variable domain, completed using reference TRBV14 and TRBJ2-5, is EAGVTQFPSHSVIEKGQTVTLRCDPISGHDNLYWYRRVMGKEIKFLLHFVKESKQDESGMPNNRFLAERTGGTYSTLKVQPAELEDSGVYFCASSHAGALETQYFGPGTRLLVL.

This chain joins TRBV7-2 and TRBJ2-7, with 11 bases fitting TRBD2. Germline CDR1 SGHTA, CDR2 FQGNSA. The CDR3 has 16 amino acids. V was pared by 2 bases and J by 6 bases, with 9 bases of the junction left unmatched. CDR3 amino acids: CASSLKASGRSGEQYF. The CDR3, as DNA: TGTGCCAGCAGCTTAAAAGCTAGCGGGAGGTCTGGCGAGCAGTACTTC.

This chain uses TRBV19 with TRBJ1-5; D might be TRBD1 (6 bases). The V end lost 5 bases, the J end lost 7 bases, and 21 bases lay between the germline ends. Looked up from germline, CDR1 is LNHDA and CDR2 is SQIVND (reference sequence). The CDR3 is made up of 16 amino acids. CDR3 bases: TGTGCCAGTAGTCAAAGAAAGGGCAGGGGAGACCAGCCCCAGCATTTT. Translation: CASSQRKGRGDQPQHF.

The chain couples TRBV27 to TRBJ1-6, with 7 bases matching TRBD1. CDR1 and CDR2 from the germline V gene are MNHEY and SMNVEV (reference sequence). This CDR3 comprises 17 residues. V lost 5 bases to trimming and J lost 3 bases; unmatched junction nucleotides: 10. CDR3 sequence: CASSPTLRDSYNSPLHF. CDR3 DNA sequence: TGTGCCAGCAGTCCTACCCTCCGGGACAGCTATAATTCACCCCTCCACTTT.

The chain has TRBV10-3 and TRBJ2-1, with D tentatively TRBD2 (6 bases). Germline V gene lookup returns CDR1 ENHRY and CDR2 SYGVKD. V was shortened by 1 base and J by 0 bases, with 13 bases between the two germline ends. The CDR3 length is 17 residues. The CDR3: CAISEYSSARSYNEQFF. DNA of the CDR3: TGTGCCATCAGTGAGTATTCTAGCGCCCGCTCCTACAATGAGCAGTTCTTC.

This clone counts as medium-sized (0.01 to 0.1%). The V call is TRBV4-2, the J call TRBJ2-1, with TRBD2 identical over 8 bases. The germline CDR1 and CDR2 sequences are LGHNA and YNFKEQ. The CDR3 contains 15 residues. V shed 4 bases, J shed 7 bases, and the junction held 9 bases outside the gene matches. The CDR3 DNA follows: TGTGCCAGCAGCCCCCGGGGGACTAGTGCGAATGAGCAGTTCTTC. Amino acids: CASSPRGTSANEQFF.

This rearrangement joins TRBV5-1 to TRBJ2-3; 7 nucleotides match TRBD1. J lost 3 bases, V lost 4 bases, and 5 bases had no gene match. The CDR3 has 14 residues. CDR1 SGHRS and CDR2 YFSETQ come from the germline V gene. In DNA form, the CDR3 reads TGCGCCAGCAGCATCGGACAGGCAACAGATACGCAGTATTTT. It is translated as CASSIGQATDTQYF.

The rearrangement joins TRBV19 to TRBJ1-4, with D unresolved. The CDR3 length is 18 residues. Germline assignment: CDR1 LNHDA and CDR2 SQIVND (reference sequence). V lost 7 bases to trimming and J lost 0 bases, with 21 bases between them. The CDR3, as DNA: TGTGCCAGTACCTCGGGGAGAACCTCGTCTGCAACTAATGAAAAACTGTTTTTT. Residues: CASTSGRTSSATNEKLFF.